Below, one T cell receptor (beta chain) is given with its context. These data are taken from a study of blood T cell repertoires in COVID-19. CDR3 length: 14 amino acids. J was trimmed by 10 bases and V by 7 bases; bases with no gene match: 5. Germline V gene data show CDR1 as SGHRS and CDR2 as YFSETQ. As processed by the authors: Estimated nucleated cell counts came from reference gene primer amplification. The table came from immunoSEQ multiplex PCR; TCRdb's copy has only in-frame clones and leaves some out. V, J and clone size are those of that table, while D and trimming were read from the DNA. The sample carries 270,000 or so clones, 83% recorded once.

The V call is TRBV5-1, the J call TRBJ2-1; 16 bases fit TRBD2. The sequence was obtained from a woman in her fifties or sixties who had recovered from COVID-19. Sequenced input: peripheral blood. In nucleotides, the CDR3 is TGCGCCAGCCACGGGACTAGCGGGGGGGTAGAGCAGTTCTTC. Protein: CASHGTSGGVEQFF. The entire variable domain, with the rest obtained from reference TRBV5-1 and TRBJ2-1, is as follows: KAGVTQTPRYLIKTRGQQVTLSCSPISGHRSVSWYQQTPGQGLQFLFEYFSETQRNKGNFPGRFSGRQFSNSRSEMNVSTLELGDSALYLCASHGTSGGVEQFFGPGTRLTVL.